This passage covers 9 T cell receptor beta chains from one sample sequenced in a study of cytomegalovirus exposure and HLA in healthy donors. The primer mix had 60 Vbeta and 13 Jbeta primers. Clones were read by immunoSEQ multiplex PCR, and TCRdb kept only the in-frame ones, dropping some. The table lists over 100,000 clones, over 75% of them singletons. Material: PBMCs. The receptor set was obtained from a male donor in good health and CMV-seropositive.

The CDR3 here is CASTPEGIGELFF. The CDR3 coding sequence is TGCGCCAGCACTCCTGAGGGAATCGGGGAGCTGTTTTTT. V and J are TRBV5-1 and TRBJ2-2; the D gene is possibly TRBD2 (5 bases). V lost 6 bases, J lost 7 bases, and 13 bases lay in between. The CDR3 is 13 amino acids. The germline CDR1 and CDR2 sequences are SGHRS and YFSETQ. The entire variable domain, with the rest obtained from reference TRBV5-1 and TRBJ2-2, is as follows: KAGVTQTPRYLIKTRGQQVTLSCSPISGHRSVSWYQQTPGQGLQFLFEYFSETQRNKGNFPGRFSGRQFSNSRSEMNVSTLELGDSALYLCASTPEGIGELFFGEGSRLTVL.

CDR3 nucleotides: TGTGCCAGCAGCTTCCCTAGCGGGAGGAACTACAATGAGCAGTTCTTC. Translating it yields CASSFPSGRNYNEQFF. The V and J genes are TRBV5-6 and TRBJ2-1; 11 bases agree with TRBD2. V gave up 2 bases and J gave up 3 bases; unmatched junction bases: 4. The length of the CDR3 is 16 residues. Germline values: CDR1 SGHDT, CDR2 YYEEEE.

The CDR3 loop reads CASSPRPGQGSYEQYF. In DNA form, the CDR3 reads TGTGCCAGCTCACCGCGACCGGGACAGGGATCCTACGAGCAGTACTTC. The V and J genes are TRBV18 and TRBJ2-7; 9 bases are a match to TRBD1. The CDR3 totals 16 residues. The germline V gene encodes CDR1 KGHSH and CDR2 LQKENI. J lost 1 base, V lost 3 bases, and 7 bases had no gene match.

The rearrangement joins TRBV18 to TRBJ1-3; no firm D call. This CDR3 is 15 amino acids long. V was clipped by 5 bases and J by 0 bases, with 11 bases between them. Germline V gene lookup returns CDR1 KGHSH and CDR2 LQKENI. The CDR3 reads CASSNTVSSGNTIYF. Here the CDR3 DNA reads TGTGCCAGCTCAAACACAGTGAGCTCTGGAAACACCATATATTTT.

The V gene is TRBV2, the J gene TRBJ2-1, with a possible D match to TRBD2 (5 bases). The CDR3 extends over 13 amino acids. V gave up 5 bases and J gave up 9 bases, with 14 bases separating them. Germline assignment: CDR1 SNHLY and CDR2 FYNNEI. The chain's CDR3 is CASSPLSEAEQFF. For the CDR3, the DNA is TGTGCCAGCAGTCCACTTAGCGAGGCTGAGCAGTTCTTC.

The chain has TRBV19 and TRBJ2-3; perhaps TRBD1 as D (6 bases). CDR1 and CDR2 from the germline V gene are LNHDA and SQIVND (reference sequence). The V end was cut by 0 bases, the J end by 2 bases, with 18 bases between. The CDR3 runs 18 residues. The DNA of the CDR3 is TGTGCCAGTAGTATAGAAAAGGAGCCGGGACATACCACAGATACGCAGTATTTT. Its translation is CASSIEKEPGHTTDTQYF. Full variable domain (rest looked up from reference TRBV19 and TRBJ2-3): DGGITQSPKYLFRKEGQNVTLSCEQNLNHDAMYWYRQDPGQGLRLIYYSQIVNDFQKGDIAEGYSVSREKKESFPLTVTSAQKNPTAFYLCASSIEKEPGHTTDTQYFGPGTRLTVL.

CDR3 in DNA: TGCAGCGCATTAAGACAGACTAATGAAAAACTGTTTTTT. It codes for CSALRQTNEKLFF. V usage is TRBV29-1 and J usage is TRBJ1-4; possibly TRBD1 for D (5 bases). The V and J ends lost 7 bases and 2 bases respectively, with 11 bases between them. CDR1 is SQVTM, CDR2 ANQGSEA, per germline. The CDR3 extends over 13 amino acids.

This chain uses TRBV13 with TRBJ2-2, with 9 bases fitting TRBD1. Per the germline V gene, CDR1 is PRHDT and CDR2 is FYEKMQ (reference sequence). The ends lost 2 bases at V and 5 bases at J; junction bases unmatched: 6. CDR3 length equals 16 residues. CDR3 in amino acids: CASSLTGQGRTGELFF. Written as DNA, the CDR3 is TGTGCCAGCAGCTTAACGGGACAGGGAAGAACCGGGGAGCTGTTTTTT.

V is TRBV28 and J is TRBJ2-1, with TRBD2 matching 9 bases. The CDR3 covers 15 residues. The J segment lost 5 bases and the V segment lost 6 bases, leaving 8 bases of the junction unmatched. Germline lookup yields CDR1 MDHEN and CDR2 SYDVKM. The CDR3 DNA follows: TGTGCCAGCAGGGTAAGGACTAGCGCAAACAATGAGCAGTTCTTC. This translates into CASRVRTSANNEQFF.